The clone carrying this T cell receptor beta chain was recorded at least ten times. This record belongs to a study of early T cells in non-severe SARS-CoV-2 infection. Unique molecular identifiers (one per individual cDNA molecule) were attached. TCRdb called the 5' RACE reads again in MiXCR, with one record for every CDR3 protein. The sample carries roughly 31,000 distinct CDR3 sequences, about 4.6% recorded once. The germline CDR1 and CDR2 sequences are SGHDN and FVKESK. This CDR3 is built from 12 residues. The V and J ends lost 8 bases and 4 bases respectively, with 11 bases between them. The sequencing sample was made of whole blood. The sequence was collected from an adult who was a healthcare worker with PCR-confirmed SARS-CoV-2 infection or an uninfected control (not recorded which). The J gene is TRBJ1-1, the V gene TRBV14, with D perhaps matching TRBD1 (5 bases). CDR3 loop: CASRRVGTEAFF. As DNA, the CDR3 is TGTGCCAGCCGCAGGGTTGGCACTGAAGCTTTCTTT.